This entry lists 2 T cell receptor beta chains sequenced from one sample in a study of control samples from healthy donors and cancer patients. Measured with immunoSEQ multiplex PCR; TCRdb has only the in-frame clones, and not every one. The sample records about 160,000 clones, about 90% being singletons. Sequencing was carried out using blood. These receptor sequences come from a young man in good health.

V and J are TRBV11-1 and TRBJ2-7, with 10 bases lining up with TRBD1. V trimming: 4 bases; J trimming: 6 bases; junction bases outside the gene matches: 6. Germline V CDR1 and CDR2: SGHAT, FQDESV (reference sequence). This CDR3 has 14 residues. In DNA, the CDR3 is TGTGCCAGCAGCTCGGGACAGGGGAATCGCGAGCAGTACTTC. Translation gives CASSSGQGNREQYF.

The chain recombines TRBV2 with TRBJ2-1; perhaps TRBD2 as D (6 bases). The V gene lost 5 bases and the J gene lost 6 bases, with 17 bases spanning the gap. Germline V lookup: CDR1 SNHLY, CDR2 FYNNEI. The CDR3 covers 15 residues. CDR3 coding DNA: TGTGCCAGCAGTAAGACGGGAGCCCGAGCCAATGAGCAGTTCTTC. This sequence encodes CASSKTGARANEQFF.